This T cell receptor (beta chain) emerged from a study of CD8 T cells in Susac syndrome. Points from the study as a whole: In its TCR sequencing and HLA analysis, the study acknowledged that the number of individuals was relatively small.

With random hexamers, reverse transcription was performed on about 0.5 to 1 ug of RNA. By means of immunoSEQ multiplex PCR, TCR beta CDR3 spanning 54 Vbeta and 13 Jbeta underwent amplification. TCRdb fed the immunoSEQ multiplex PCR reads into MiXCR, producing one record per CDR3 protein. The sample records some 120,000 distinct CDR3 sequences, 80% to 95% being singletons. The CDR3 runs to 15 residues. Germline CDR1 is MDHEN and CDR2 is SYDVKM. Trimming removed 5 bases at V and 7 bases at J, with 21 bases between. From blood CD8+ and CD4+ T cells, TCR beta sequences were generated. Negative isolation yielded the CD8+ and CD4+ T cells, while FACS enriched the TEMRA cells. On this clonotype: What it binds is unknown.

Sequencing was done on a sample of CD4+ T cells from PBMCs. The source is a human donor in good health. V gene TRBV28 combines with J gene TRBJ2-7, with a tentative D call TRBD1 (7 bases). CDR3 nucleotides: TGTGCCAGCAGTCTCCGACAGGGAGGTCCGGGAGAGCAGTACTTC. Protein product: CASSLRQGGPGEQYF.